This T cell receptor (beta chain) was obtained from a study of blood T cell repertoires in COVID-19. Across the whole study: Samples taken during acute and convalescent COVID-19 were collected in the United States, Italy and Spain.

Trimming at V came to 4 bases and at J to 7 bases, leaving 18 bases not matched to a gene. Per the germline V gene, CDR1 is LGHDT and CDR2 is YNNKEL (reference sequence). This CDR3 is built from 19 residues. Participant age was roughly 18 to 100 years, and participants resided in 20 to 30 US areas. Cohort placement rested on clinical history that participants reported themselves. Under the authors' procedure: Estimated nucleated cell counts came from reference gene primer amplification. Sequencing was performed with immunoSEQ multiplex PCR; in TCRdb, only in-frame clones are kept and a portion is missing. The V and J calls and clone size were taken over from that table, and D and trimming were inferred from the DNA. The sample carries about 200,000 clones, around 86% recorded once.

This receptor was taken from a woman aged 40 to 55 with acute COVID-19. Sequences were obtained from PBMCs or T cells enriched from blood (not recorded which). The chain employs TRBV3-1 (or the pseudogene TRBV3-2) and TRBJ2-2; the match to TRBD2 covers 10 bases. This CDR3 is CASSPLPRASGSVFGELFF. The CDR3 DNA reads TGTGCCAGCAGCCCCCTCCCCCGGGCTAGCGGGAGCGTATTCGGGGAGCTGTTTTTT.